Shown below are 25 T cell receptor beta chains from a single sample sequenced in a study of T cells in Graves' hyperthyroidism and ophthalmopathy. TCR beta CDR3 regions were amplified from RNA. The HTBI set primed first-round TCR CDR3 RT-PCR. TCRdb independently ran MiXCR on the multiplex PCR reads; one entry per CDR3 protein. The sample has approximately 370,000 distinct CDR3 sequences; 17% are singletons. The source material was blood. These receptors came from a woman aged 25-40 years with Graves' hyperthyroidism that later progressed to Graves' ophthalmopathy.

The table lists this clonotype with a few counts. The CDR3 is CATHETGADTQYF. CDR3 DNA: TGTGCCACCCATGAGACGGGGGCAGATACGCAGTATTTT. This chain joins TRBV28 and TRBJ2-3, with D perhaps matching TRBD2 (6 bases). The CDR3 covers 13 residues. Deletions cut 10 bases from V and 4 bases from J, with 15 bases between. Germline values: CDR1 MDHEN, CDR2 SYDVKM.

This clonotype was observed at least ten times. The gene calls are TRBV2 and TRBJ2-5, with D unresolved. V gave up 8 bases and J gave up 4 bases, with 14 bases separating them. This CDR3 contains 13 residues. Germline V CDR1 and CDR2: SNHLY, FYNNEI. The CDR3 DNA reads TGTGCCAGCTCTCCAGAGGTGTCAGAGACCCAGTACTTC. This codes for CASSPEVSETQYF.

This chain connects TRBV11-3 to TRBJ2-7; D might be TRBD2 (5 bases). Germline V lookup: CDR1 SGHNT, CDR2 YENEEA. This CDR3 spans 15 amino acids. The V end was cut by 1 base, the J end by 6 bases, with 16 bases between. CDR3 DNA sequence: TGTGCCAGCAGCTTAGGAGGCGCCCGCCGGGGCGAGCAGTACTTC. As protein: CASSLGGARRGEQYF.

About this clonotype itself: The junction departs from the called germline gene at one end, perhaps through a read error. This chain connects TRBV11-2 to TRBJ1-5; 7 bases map to TRBD1. The germline CDR1 and CDR2 sequences are SGHAT and FQNNGV. This CDR3 is built from 14 residues. The CDR3 DNA is TGTGCCAGCGGCTTAGGGGGCATGGATCAGCCCCAGCATTTT. The encoded protein is CASGLGGMDQPQHF.

This clonotype was seen at least ten times. This chain uses TRBV27 with TRBJ2-5, with D possibly being TRBD2 (5 bases). CDR3 length equals 13 residues. Germline V gene data show CDR1 as MNHEY and CDR2 as SMNVEV (reference sequence). Trimming shortened V by 5 bases and J by 4 bases, and 11 bases separated the two germline ends. The CDR3 region has the DNA TGTGCCAGCAGTCATAGCGTGCGAGAGACCCAGTACTTC. This encodes CASSHSVRETQYF.

This clonotype was seen a few times. This chain joins TRBV16 and TRBJ1-4, with D unresolved. This CDR3 has 15 residues. V dropped 2 bases and J dropped 3 bases, with 10 bases sitting between them. CDR1 KGHSY and CDR2 FQNENV come from the germline V gene. The CDR3 coding sequence is TGTGCCAGCAGCCAAATGGCACCACCTAATGAAAAACTGTTTTTT. This gives the protein CASSQMAPPNEKLFF.

This clonotype was seen at least ten times. The V gene is TRBV5-1, the J gene TRBJ2-3; a weak D match, TRBD1 (7 bases). CDR1 is SGHRS and CDR2 is YFSETQ in the germline V gene. This CDR3 comprises 14 residues. V was pared by 4 bases and J by 3 bases, with 12 bases between. The CDR3 DNA is TGCGCCAGCAGCGGAGGGGACAGTACAGATACGCAGTATTTT. This gives the protein CASSGGDSTDTQYF. Complete variable domain (other parts from reference TRBV5-1 and TRBJ2-3): KAGVTQTPRYLIKTRGQQVTLSCSPISGHRSVSWYQQTPGQGLQFLFEYFSETQRNKGNFPGRFSGRQFSNSRSEMNVSTLELGDSALYLCASSGGDSTDTQYFGPGTRLTVL.

This clonotype showed up many times. This chain joins TRBV20-1 and TRBJ2-3, with 8 bases that match TRBD2. V was pared by 3 bases and J by 4 bases, with 12 bases of the junction left unmatched. CDR3 size: 16 residues. Germline V gene lookup returns CDR1 DFQATT and CDR2 SNEGSKA (reference sequence). The CDR3 loop reads CSARVFRRGGSDTQYF. CDR3 DNA sequence: TGCAGTGCTAGGGTTTTTCGACGGGGGGGCTCAGATACGCAGTATTTT.

V gene TRBV28 combines with J gene TRBJ2-1; 9 nucleotides line up with TRBD2. Germline V gene lookup returns CDR1 MDHEN and CDR2 SYDVKM. The CDR3 has 13 residues. V was clipped by 11 bases and J by 10 bases; unmatched bases: 12. The CDR3 protein is CAAEGLAGKEQFF. The DNA of the CDR3 is TGTGCCGCGGAGGGGCTAGCGGGAAAAGAGCAGTTCTTC.

This clonotype showed up many times. The chain links TRBV2 to TRBJ2-3, with 7 positions matching TRBD1. This CDR3 contains 14 residues. Trimming cost V 3 bases and J 3 bases; bases outside gene matches: 3. Germline V CDR1 and CDR2: SNHLY, FYNNEI. The CDR3 region has the DNA TGTGCCAGCAGTGAGGTACAGGGGACAGATACGCAGTATTTT. This translates into CASSEVQGTDTQYF.

J is TRBJ1-1 and V is TRBV28, with no clear D. With 8 bases removed from V and 0 bases from J, the gap between germline ends came to 28 bases. CDR1 is MDHEN, CDR2 SYDVKM, per germline. CDR3 length: 19 residues. As DNA, the CDR3 is TGTGCCAGCCTAACGTTAGATTTGGGTCGGCCAAATATGAACACTGAAGCTTTCTTT. Translated, it gives CASLTLDLGRPNMNTEAFF.

This clonotype was found a few times. The chain couples TRBV6-5 to TRBJ1-1; maybe TRBD1 (6 bases). Germline values: CDR1 MNHEY, CDR2 SVGAGI. Between the trimmed V and J ends, which lost 2 bases and 4 bases, there was a span of 20 bases. CDR3 length equals 17 residues. The CDR3 loop reads CASSYRDIGAVGTEAFF. CDR3 in DNA: TGTGCCAGCAGTTACCGGGACATCGGTGCGGTGGGCACTGAAGCTTTCTTT.

This clonotype was counted ten times or more. The chain employs TRBV19 and TRBJ1-1, with 9 bases identical to TRBD1. Unmatched junction bases numbered 7, after V lost 7 bases and J lost 4 bases. The germline V gene has CDR1 LNHDA and CDR2 SQIVND (reference sequence). The CDR3 runs 14 residues. The CDR3 coding sequence is TGTGCCAGTATCACAACAGGGGGCTTCACTGAAGCTTTCTTT. This encodes CASITTGGFTEAFF.

This clonotype was recorded a few times. The V and J genes are TRBV5-1 and TRBJ1-2; D gene unclear. V lost 0 bases and J lost 7, with 10 bases in between. The CDR3 covers 13 residues. Germline V gives CDR1 SGHRS, CDR2 YFSETQ. CDR3 bases: TGCGCCAGCAGCTTGGCCCAATCTGTTGGCTACACCTTC. Protein: CASSLAQSVGYTF.

This clonotype was picked up many times. The V gene is TRBV7-9, the J gene TRBJ2-3, with D perhaps TRBD1 or TRBD2 (5 bases each). The CDR3 covers 17 residues. Trimming took 5 bases from V and 6 from J, leaving 24 bases between them. CDR1 and CDR2 (germline): SEHNR, FQNEAQ (reference sequence). The CDR3 is CASSPASGTWNDDTQYF. The CDR3 DNA follows: TGTGCCAGCAGCCCCGCCTCCGGGACGTGGAACGACGATACGCAGTATTTT.

This clonotype was seen once. The chain joins TRBV6-2 or TRBV6-3 to TRBJ2-7, with TRBD2 identical over 9 bases. The CDR3 sequence is 16 residues long. Germline-derived CDR1 and CDR2 are MNHEY and SVGEGT. Trimming took 0 bases from V and 8 from J; bases not matched to a gene: 11. The CDR3 region is CASSYSSMASGEQQYF. The CDR3 DNA reads as TGTGCCAGCAGTTACTCGAGTATGGCTAGCGGGGAACAGCAGTACTTC.

Many counts were recorded for this clonotype. The chain has TRBV30 and TRBJ1-5, with 7 bases matching TRBD1. There are 15 residues in the CDR3. V gave up 0 bases and J gave up 4 bases; unmatched junction bases: 6. Germline V CDR1 and CDR2: GTSNPN, SVGIG (reference sequence). The CDR3 sequence is CAWSVNGGQNQPQHF. The CDR3 nucleotides read TGTGCCTGGAGTGTCAACGGGGGACAGAATCAGCCCCAGCATTTT. The full variable domain, its missing parts supplied by reference TRBV30 and TRBJ1-5, is SQTIHQWPATLVQPVGSPLSLECTVEGTSNPNLYWYRQAAGRGLQLLFYSVGIGQISSEVPQNLSASRPQDRQFILSSKKLLLSDSGFYLCAWSVNGGQNQPQHFGDGTRLSIL.

In this sample, this clonotype turned up a few times. J is TRBJ1-1 and V is TRBV7-9; no clear D gene. Germline CDR1 reads SEHNR; CDR2 reads FQNEAQ (reference sequence). The CDR3 runs to 15 residues. V lost 2 bases, J lost 0 bases, and 10 bases lay in between. For the CDR3, the DNA is TGTGCCAGCAGCTTACTAGGGATAATGAACACTGAAGCTTTCTTT. This gives the protein CASSLLGIMNTEAFF.

The sample holds a few counts of this clonotype. V and J are TRBV10-2 and TRBJ1-6; 7 nucleotides agree with TRBD1. Trimming cost V 6 bases and J 7 bases; bases outside gene matches: 3. The CDR3 loop spans 13 amino acids. The V gene's germline CDR1 is WSHSY and CDR2 SAAADI. Here the CDR3 DNA reads TGCGCCAGCAGCGGGACAGACAATTCACCCCTCCACTTT. Translated, it gives CASSGTDNSPLHF.

This clonotype turned up a few times. The CDR3 nucleotides read TGTGCCAGCAGCTTAGAGGGGGTAATAGGTAATGAGCAGTTCTTC. Its protein product is CASSLEGVIGNEQFF. J is TRBJ2-1 and V is TRBV11-2; D assignment may be TRBD1 or TRBD2 (5 bases each). V lost 0 bases and J 7 bases, leaving 13 bases between the germline ends. From germline, CDR1 is SGHAT and CDR2 FQNNGV. This CDR3 contains 15 residues.

This clonotype was recorded at least ten times. The chain has TRBV12-3 or TRBV12-4 and TRBJ1-1; D remains unclear. V dropped 3 bases and J dropped 10 bases, with 12 bases sitting between them. The length of the CDR3 is 12 residues. The CDR3, as DNA: TGTGCCAGCAGTTTTGAGGGAGCTGGAGCTTTCTTT. This gives the protein CASSFEGAGAFF.

The gene calls are TRBV20-1 and TRBJ1-2, with 7 nucleotides matching TRBD1. Germline V gene data show CDR1 as DFQATT and CDR2 as SNEGSKA (reference sequence). After removal of 1 base from V and 6 bases from J, the junction contained 11 bases not matched to a gene. The CDR3 runs to 15 residues. The CDR3 reads CSARGTTGVNNGYTF. CDR3 in DNA: TGCAGTGCTAGAGGAACCACAGGGGTCAATAATGGCTACACCTTC.

This clonotype was observed at least ten times. V gene TRBV3-1 combines with J gene TRBJ2-7; TRBD1 might be the D (6 bases). The CDR3 runs to 17 residues. Trimming took 1 base from V and 0 from J, leaving 16 bases between them. Per the germline V gene, CDR1 is LGHDT and CDR2 is YNNKEL (reference sequence). CDR3 residues: CASSQGTALYGSYEQYF. DNA for the CDR3: TGTGCCAGCAGCCAAGGGACAGCTTTATATGGCTCCTACGAGCAGTACTTC.

This clonotype was picked up a small number of times. This chain links TRBV19 with TRBJ1-1; no clear D. Looked up from germline, CDR1 is LNHDA and CDR2 is SQIVND (reference sequence). V lost 8 bases and J lost 5, with 21 bases in between. The CDR3 sequence is 15 residues long. CDR3 sequence (DNA): TGTGCCAGTCGCGAAGTCCAAGGGTCGGGTACTGAAGCTTTCTTT. It translates to CASREVQGSGTEAFF.

This clonotype was found a few times. The chain employs TRBV6-1 and TRBJ1-6; 9 nucleotides agree with TRBD1. Germline CDR1 and CDR2: MNHNS and SASEGT. This CDR3 comprises 16 residues. With 5 bases clipped from V and 4 bases from J, the junction kept 6 bases outside the gene matches. The CDR3 here is CASSSVTGGYNSPLHF. CDR3 in DNA: TGTGCCAGCAGTTCCGTGACAGGGGGTTATAATTCACCCCTCCACTTT.